Detailed here is one T cell receptor beta chain. The sample originates from a study of blood T cell repertoires in COVID-19. The wider study: The United States, Italy and Spain were the sources of the acute and convalescent COVID-19 samples. T cells, B-cell-depleted T cells, or PBMCs provided the cDNA or gDNA that served as material.

As processed by the authors: Reference gene primer amplification gave estimated nucleated cell counts. The assay was immunoSEQ multiplex PCR, and TCRdb's table has in-frame clones only and misses some. That table supplies the V and J calls and clone size; D and trimming were determined from the DNA. Of 200,000 to 250,000 clones in the sample, about 88% were seen once. Trimming removed 7 bases from V and 0 bases from J; junction bases left unmatched: 11. Germline V gives CDR1 LNHDA, CDR2 SQIVND (reference sequence). The length of the CDR3 is 17 residues. The gene calls are TRBV19 and TRBJ1-3; 8 nucleotides match TRBD1. Sequencing used peripheral blood. The clonotype was recovered from a woman aged 35 to 49 who had recovered from COVID-19. CDR3 sequence reads: CASTRGTGMPSGNTIYF. As DNA, the CDR3 is TGTGCCAGTACCCGAGGGACAGGAATGCCCTCTGGAAACACCATATATTTT.